What follows describes a single TCR beta chain. Its antigen is as yet unknown. Individual cDNA molecules carried attached unique molecular identifiers. Using its own MiXCR run on the 5' RACE reads, TCRdb lists one record per CDR3 protein. The table lists fewer than 80,000 distinct CDR3 sequences, approximately 9.2% of them singletons. This sample was included in a study of early T cells in non-severe SARS-CoV-2 infection. About the study: The study sequenced bulk RNA from unsorted whole blood, with chains unpaired.

Germline lookup yields CDR1 LGHNA and CDR2 YSLEER. Trimming took 3 bases from V and 7 from J; bases not matched to a gene: 11. The CDR3 contains 16 residues. Findings and caveats of the study: VDJdb matches were skewed toward anti-spike CD8 T cell responses.

The V call is TRBV4-3, the J call TRBJ2-1; 8 nucleotides agree with TRBD2. This sample comprised whole blood, obtained at baseline. This sequence was found in an adult who was a healthcare worker with PCR-confirmed SARS-CoV-2 infection or an uninfected control (not recorded which). The CDR3 sequence: CASSQFAGGEMNEQFF. CDR3 coding DNA: TGCGCCAGCAGCCAGTTTGCGGGAGGAGAAATGAATGAGCAGTTCTTC.